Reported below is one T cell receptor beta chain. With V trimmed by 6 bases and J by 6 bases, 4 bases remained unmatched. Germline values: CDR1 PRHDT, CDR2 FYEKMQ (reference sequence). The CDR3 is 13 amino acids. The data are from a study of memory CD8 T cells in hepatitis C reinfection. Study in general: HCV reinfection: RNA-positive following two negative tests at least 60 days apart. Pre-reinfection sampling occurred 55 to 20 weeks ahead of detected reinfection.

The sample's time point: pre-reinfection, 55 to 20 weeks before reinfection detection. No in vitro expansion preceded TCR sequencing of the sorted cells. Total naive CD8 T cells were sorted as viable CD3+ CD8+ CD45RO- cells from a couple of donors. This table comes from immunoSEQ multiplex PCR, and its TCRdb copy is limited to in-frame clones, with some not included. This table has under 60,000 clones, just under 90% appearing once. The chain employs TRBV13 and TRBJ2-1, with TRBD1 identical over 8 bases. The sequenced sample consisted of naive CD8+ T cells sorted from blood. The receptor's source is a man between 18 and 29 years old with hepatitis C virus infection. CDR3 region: CASRSDRGNEQFF. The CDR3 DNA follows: TGTGCCAGCAGAAGTGACAGGGGCAATGAGCAGTTCTTC.